This TCR beta chain was profiled in a study of blood T cell repertoires in COVID-19. As for the study in general: The origin of the acute and convalescent COVID-19 samples was the United States, Italy and Spain.

This CDR3 contains 14 residues. Germline CDR1 SNHLY, CDR2 FYNNEI. V shed 8 bases, J shed 1 base, and the junction held 5 bases outside the gene matches. Using immunoSEQ multiplex PCR, the repertoire was profiled, and TCRdb retains in-frame clones only, with some absent. This table has about 68,000 clones, approximately 85% appearing once. The sequenced sample consisted of peripheral blood. This chain joins TRBV2 and TRBJ1-1; TRBD1 aligns across 9 bases. The sequence derives from a man in his fifties or sixties with acute or convalescent COVID-19. The CDR3 loop is CASSRDRENTEAFF. The DNA of the CDR3 is TGTGCCAGCTCTCGGGACAGGGAGAACACTGAAGCTTTCTTT.